This T cell receptor (beta chain) was recovered during a study of blood T cell dynamics during melanoma immunotherapy. The CDR3 is made up of 12 amino acids. Germline values: CDR1 MNHNY, CDR2 SVGAGI (reference sequence). The ends were cut back, 0 bases at V and 4 bases at J, with 3 bases in the middle. TCRdb keeps only in-frame clones here, not all; method: immunoSEQ multiplex PCR. The repertoire holds about 15,000 clones, with about 83% as singletons. Described time point: pre-treatment baseline. Blood was drawn before treatment and at week 3 after checkpoint blockade. This clone came up a few times. This sequence originates from a human donor with melanoma. Material: blood, obtained from a patient treated with checkpoint blockade. The chain combines TRBV6-6 with TRBJ2-5; D gene uncertain. The CDR3 nucleotides read TGTGCCAGCAGTTACTCACTAGAGACCCAGTACTTC. Residues: CASSYSLETQYF.